The clone carrying this T cell receptor beta chain was seen repeatedly, ten times or more. The data are from a study of human T cells and chemical hapten exposure. During construction of the library, unique molecular identifiers were attached to individual cDNA molecules for quantitative, reproducible TCR counting. MiXCR, run by TCRdb on the RACE reads, gives a single entry per CDR3 protein. The repertoire has 350,000 to 450,000 distinct CDR3 sequences, 5% to 6.5% of them found once; the top ten carry 2% to 3%. The time point is: pre-sensitization, week 0. Sample treatment: therapeutic diphenylcyclopropenone sensitization with weekly scalp DPC. The study drew its donors from alopecia patients who were 18 to 70 years old and suitable for DPC. Unfractionated whole blood was the source of the extracted total RNA. Sequencing used whole blood, obtained in connection with sensitization to the hapten diphenylcyclopropenone (DPC). The receptor's source is a woman aged 50 to 60 with alopecia areata. Some clones in this sample may be carry-over from other donors' samples.

The CDR3 nucleotides read TGTGCCAGCAGCCCGGATTCTGGGGCCAACGTCCTGACTTTC. Residues: CASSPDSGANVLTF. This chain connects TRBV7-2 to TRBJ2-6; no reliable D call. The CDR3 totals 14 residues. In germline, CDR1 is SGHTA, CDR2 FQGNSA. V was clipped by 5 bases and J by 1 base, with 6 bases between them.